This TCR beta chain is from a study of STAT5B mutations in CD4+ large granular lymphocyte leukemia. Overall study findings and caveats: Less than 30% of private leukemic clonotypes occurred rarely in other patients' non-leukemic repertoires. Higher CD4+ than CD8+ T-LGLL clonality might reflect small sample size. CD4-sorted patient repertoires seemed more clonal than healthy CD4+ repertoires.

Germline lookup yields CDR1 SGHAT and CDR2 FQNNGV. This CDR3 is 15 amino acids long. J gave up 3 bases and V 2 bases, and 3 bases lay outside the gene matches. Original handling: A productive frequency of 2.59 x 10-5 was the lowest detectable. Sequencing was performed with immunoSEQ multiplex PCR; in TCRdb, only in-frame clones are kept and a portion is missing. V, J and clone size derive from that table, while D and trimming were established from the DNA sequence. The sample consists of fewer than 35,000 clones, around four fifths of them appearing once. Remarks on this clone: The target antigen is unknown.

This sequence joins TRBV11-2 and TRBJ2-1, with 8 bases fitting TRBD2. Sample: CD4+ T cells from blood buffy coats. The TCR comes from a human donor in good health. The CDR3 sequence: CASSLTSGGYNEQFF. In DNA form, the CDR3 reads TGTGCCAGCAGCTTAACCAGCGGGGGCTACAATGAGCAGTTCTTC. The variable domain in full, completed from reference TRBV11-2 and TRBJ2-1, reads EAGVAQSPRYKIIEKRQSVAFWCNPISGHATLYWYQQILGQGPKLLIQFQNNGVVDDSQLPKDRFSAERLKGVDSTLKIQPAKLEDSAVYLCASSLTSGGYNEQFFGPGTRLTVL.